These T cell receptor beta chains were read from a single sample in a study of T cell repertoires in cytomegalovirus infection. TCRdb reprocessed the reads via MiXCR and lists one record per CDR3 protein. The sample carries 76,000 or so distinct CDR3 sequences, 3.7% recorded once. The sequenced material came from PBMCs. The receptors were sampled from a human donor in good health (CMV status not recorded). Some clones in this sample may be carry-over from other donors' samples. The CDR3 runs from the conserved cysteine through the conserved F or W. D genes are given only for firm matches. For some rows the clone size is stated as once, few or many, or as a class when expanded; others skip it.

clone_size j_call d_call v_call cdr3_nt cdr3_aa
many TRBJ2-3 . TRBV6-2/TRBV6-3 TGTGCCAGCAGTTCCGGACCCCCCTCGCAGTATTTT CASSSGPPSQYF
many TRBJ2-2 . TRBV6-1 TGTGCCAGCAGTGAAGCCGGAGGTCTCGGGGAGCTGTTTTTT CASSEAGGLGELFF
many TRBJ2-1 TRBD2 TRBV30 TGTGCCTGGATATTAGCGGGGGTCTACAATGAGCAGTTCTTC CAWILAGVYNEQFF
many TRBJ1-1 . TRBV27 TGTGCCAGCAGTAGCGGGGGGGAGGCTTTCTTT CASSSGGEAFF
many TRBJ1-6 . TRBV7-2 TGTGCCAGCAGCCTAAAAGGAAATTCACCCCTCCACTTT CASSLKGNSPLHF
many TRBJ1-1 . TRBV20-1 TGCAGTGCTAGTGTTGGGGTCATGAACACTGAAGCTTTCTTT CSASVGVMNTEAFF
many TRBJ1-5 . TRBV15 TGTGCCACCAGGAATAGCAATCAGCCCCAGCATTTT CATRNSNQPQHF
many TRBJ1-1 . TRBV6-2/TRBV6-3 TGTGCCAGCAGTTACTCGCCGGGGGTCACTGAAGCTTTCTTT CASSYSPGVTEAFF
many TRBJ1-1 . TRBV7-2 TGTGCCAGCAGCTTATCCCTCACTGAAGCTTTCTTT CASSLSLTEAFF
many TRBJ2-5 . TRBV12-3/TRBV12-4 TGTGCCAGCAGGTTTACGGACGGACAGTTCGAGACCCAGTACTTC CASRFTDGQFETQYF
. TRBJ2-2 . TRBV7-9 TGTGCCAGCAGCTTAGGTTGGTCGCCCGGGGAGCTGTTTTTT CASSLGWSPGELFF
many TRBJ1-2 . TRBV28 TGTGCCAGCAGTCCATCATACAGGGAGGAACACTATGGCTACACCTTC CASSPSYREEHYGYTF
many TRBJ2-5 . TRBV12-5 TGTGCTAGTGGCCCCGCCGGTCAAGAGACCCAGTACTTC CASGPAGQETQYF
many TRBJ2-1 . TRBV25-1 TGTGCCAGCAGTGAGACAAGGACCCGGGATGAGCAGTTCTTC CASSETRTRDEQFF
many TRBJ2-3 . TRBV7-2 TGTGCCAGCCTCCGGGACGCCGGGGCGGATACGCAGTATTTT CASLRDAGADTQYF
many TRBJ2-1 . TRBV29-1 TGCAGCGTTTCCGTCGCCCCGGGGTCAACTTTCAATGAGCAGTTCTTC CSVSVAPGSTFNEQFF
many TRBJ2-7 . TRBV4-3 TGCGCCAGCAGCCAAGAGGGCAGGGGTTACGAGCAGTACTTC CASSQEGRGYEQYF
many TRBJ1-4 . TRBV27 TGTGCCAGCAGTCAGCAGCAGGGGAAGTTAGAAAAACTGTTTTTT CASSQQQGKLEKLFF
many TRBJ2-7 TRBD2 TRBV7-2 TGTGCCAGCAGCTTAGAGCGGGGGGGGCAGTACGAGCAGTACTTC CASSLERGGQYEQYF
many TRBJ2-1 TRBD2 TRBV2 TGTGCCAGCAGCGGGACTAGCGGGGAAAATGAGCAGTTCTTC CASSGTSGENEQFF
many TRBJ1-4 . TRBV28 TGTGCCAGCAGTTCCTACCGGGACGGAGCTAATGAAAAACTGTTTTTT CASSSYRDGANEKLFF
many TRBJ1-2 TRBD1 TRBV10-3 TGTGCCATCAGTGATAGTTTAGGACAGGGGCGCCATGGCTACACCTTC CAISDSLGQGRHGYTF